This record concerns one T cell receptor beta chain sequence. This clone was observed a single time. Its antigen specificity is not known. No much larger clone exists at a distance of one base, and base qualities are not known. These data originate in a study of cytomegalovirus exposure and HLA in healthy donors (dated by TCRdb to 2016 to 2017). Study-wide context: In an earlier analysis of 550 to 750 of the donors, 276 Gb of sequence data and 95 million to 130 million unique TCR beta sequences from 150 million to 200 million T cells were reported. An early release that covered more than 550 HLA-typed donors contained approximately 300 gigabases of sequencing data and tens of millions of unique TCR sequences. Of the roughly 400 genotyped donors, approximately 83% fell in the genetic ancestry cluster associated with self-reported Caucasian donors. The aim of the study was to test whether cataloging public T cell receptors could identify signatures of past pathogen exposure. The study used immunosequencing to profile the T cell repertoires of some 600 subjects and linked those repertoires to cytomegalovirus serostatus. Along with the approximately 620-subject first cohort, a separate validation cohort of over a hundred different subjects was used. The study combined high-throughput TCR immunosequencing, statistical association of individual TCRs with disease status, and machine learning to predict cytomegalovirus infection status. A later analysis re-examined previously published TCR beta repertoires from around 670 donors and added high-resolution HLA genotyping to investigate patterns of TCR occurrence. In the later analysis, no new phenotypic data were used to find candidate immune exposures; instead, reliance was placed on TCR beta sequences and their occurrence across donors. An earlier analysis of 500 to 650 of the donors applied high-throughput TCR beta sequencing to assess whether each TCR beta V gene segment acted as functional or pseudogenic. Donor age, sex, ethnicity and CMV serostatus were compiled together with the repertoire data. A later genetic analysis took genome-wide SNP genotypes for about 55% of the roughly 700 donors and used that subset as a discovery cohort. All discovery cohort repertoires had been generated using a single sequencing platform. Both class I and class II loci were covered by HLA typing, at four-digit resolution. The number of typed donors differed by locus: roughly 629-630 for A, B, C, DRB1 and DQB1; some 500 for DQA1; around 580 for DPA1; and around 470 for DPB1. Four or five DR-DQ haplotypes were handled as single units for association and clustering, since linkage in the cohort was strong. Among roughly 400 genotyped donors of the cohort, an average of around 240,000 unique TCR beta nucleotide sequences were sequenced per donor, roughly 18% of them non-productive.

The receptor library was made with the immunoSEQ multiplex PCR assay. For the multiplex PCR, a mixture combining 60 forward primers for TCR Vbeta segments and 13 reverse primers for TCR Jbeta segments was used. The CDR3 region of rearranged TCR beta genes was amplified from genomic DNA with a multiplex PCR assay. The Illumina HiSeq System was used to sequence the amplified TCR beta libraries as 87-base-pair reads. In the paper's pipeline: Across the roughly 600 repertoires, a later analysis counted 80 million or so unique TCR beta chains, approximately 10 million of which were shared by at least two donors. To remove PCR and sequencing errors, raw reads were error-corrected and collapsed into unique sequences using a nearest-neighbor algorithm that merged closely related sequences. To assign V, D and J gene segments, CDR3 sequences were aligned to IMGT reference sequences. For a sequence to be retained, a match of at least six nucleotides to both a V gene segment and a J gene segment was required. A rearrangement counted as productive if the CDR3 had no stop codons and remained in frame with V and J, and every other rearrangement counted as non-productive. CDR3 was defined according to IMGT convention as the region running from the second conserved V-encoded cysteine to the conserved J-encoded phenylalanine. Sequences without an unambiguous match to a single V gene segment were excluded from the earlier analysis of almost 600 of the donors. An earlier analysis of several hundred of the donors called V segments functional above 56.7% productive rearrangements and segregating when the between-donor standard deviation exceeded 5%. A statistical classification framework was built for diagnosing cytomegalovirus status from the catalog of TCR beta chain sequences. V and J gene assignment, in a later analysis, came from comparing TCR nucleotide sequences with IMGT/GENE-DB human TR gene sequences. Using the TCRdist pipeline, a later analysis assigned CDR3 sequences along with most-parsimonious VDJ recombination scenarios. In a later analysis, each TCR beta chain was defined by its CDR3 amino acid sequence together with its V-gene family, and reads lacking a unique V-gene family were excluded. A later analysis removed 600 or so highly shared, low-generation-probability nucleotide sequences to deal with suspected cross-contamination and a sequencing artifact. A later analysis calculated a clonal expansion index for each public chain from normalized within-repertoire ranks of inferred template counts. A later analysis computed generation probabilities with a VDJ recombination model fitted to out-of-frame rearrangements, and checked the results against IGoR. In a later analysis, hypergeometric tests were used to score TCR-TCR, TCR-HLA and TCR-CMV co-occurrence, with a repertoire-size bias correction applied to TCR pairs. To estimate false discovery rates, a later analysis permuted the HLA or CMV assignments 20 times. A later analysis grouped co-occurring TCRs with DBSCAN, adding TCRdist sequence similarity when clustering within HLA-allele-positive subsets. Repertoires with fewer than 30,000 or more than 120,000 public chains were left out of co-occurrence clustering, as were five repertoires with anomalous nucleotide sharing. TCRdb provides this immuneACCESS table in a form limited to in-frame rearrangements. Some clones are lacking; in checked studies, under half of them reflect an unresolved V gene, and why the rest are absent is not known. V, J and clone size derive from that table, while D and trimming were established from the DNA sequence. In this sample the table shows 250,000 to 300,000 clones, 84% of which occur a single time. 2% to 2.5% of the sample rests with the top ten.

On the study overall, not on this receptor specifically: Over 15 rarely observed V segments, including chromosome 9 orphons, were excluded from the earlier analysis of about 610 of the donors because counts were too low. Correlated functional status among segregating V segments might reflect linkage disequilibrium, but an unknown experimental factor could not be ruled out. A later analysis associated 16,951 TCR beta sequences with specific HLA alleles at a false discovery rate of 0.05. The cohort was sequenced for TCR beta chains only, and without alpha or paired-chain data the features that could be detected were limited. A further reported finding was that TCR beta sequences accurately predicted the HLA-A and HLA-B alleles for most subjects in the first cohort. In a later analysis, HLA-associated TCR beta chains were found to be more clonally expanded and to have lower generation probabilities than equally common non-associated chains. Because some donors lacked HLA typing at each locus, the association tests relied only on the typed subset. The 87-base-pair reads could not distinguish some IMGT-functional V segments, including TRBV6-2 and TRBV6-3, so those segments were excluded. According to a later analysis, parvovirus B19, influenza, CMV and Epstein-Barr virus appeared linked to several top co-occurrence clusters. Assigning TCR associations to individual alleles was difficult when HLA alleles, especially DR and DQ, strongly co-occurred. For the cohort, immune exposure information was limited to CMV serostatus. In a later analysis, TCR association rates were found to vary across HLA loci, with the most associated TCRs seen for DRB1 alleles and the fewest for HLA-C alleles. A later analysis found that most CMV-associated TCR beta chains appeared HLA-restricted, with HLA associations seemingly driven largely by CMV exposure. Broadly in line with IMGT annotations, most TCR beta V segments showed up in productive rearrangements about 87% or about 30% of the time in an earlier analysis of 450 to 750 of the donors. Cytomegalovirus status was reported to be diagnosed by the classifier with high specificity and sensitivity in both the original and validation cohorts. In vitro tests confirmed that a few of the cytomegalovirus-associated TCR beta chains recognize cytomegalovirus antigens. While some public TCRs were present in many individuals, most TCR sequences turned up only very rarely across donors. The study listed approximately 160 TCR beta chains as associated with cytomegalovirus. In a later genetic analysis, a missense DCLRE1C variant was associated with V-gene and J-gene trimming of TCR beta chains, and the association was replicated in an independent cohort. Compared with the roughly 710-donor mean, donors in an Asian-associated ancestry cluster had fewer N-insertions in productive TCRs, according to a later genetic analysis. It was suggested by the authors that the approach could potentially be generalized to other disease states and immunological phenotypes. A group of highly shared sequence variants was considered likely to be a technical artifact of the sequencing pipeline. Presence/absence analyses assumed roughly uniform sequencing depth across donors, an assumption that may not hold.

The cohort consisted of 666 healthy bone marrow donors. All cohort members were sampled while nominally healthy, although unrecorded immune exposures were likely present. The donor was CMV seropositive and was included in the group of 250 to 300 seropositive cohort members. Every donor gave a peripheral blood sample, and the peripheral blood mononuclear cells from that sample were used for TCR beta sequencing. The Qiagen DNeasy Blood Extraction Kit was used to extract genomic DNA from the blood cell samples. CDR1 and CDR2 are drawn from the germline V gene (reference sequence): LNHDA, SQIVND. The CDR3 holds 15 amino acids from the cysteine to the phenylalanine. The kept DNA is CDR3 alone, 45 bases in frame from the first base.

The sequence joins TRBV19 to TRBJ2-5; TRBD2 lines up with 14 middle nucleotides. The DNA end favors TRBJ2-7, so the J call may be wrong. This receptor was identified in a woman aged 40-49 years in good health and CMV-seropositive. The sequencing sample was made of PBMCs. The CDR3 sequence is CASSGTSGSSYEQYF. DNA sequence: TGTGCCAGTAGTGGGACTAGCGGGAGCTCCTACGAGCAGTACTTC.